Listed here are 11 T cell receptor beta chains from one sample, sequenced in a study of tumor-infiltrating lymphocytes in oesophageal squamous cell carcinoma. TCRdb redid the calling of the PCR reads with MiXCR, one entry per CDR3 protein. The sample yields nearly 20,000 distinct CDR3 sequences, roughly 40% seen once. Sequencing was carried out using esophageal tumor tissue. The receptor set was obtained from a male donor with esophageal squamous cell carcinoma.

Only one count was recorded for this clonotype. This rearrangement joins TRBV5-1 to TRBJ2-1, with a tentative D call TRBD1 (5 bases). This CDR3 has 14 residues. CDR1 and CDR2 from the germline V gene are SGHRS and YFSETQ. The V and J ends lost 0 bases and 8 bases respectively, with 12 bases between them. CDR3 nucleotides: TGCGCCAGCAGCTTGGCACAGGCCACGGATGAGCAGTTCTTC. Amino acid sequence: CASSLAQATDEQFF.

CDR3 DNA sequence: TGTGCCAGCAGCTGGGGGACAGGGGCGGATGAGCAGTACTTC. Translating it yields CASSWGTGADEQYF. The chain has TRBV11-2 and TRBJ2-5; 10 nucleotides align to TRBD1. This CDR3 has 14 residues. Germline V gene data show CDR1 as SGHAT and CDR2 as FQNNGV. V gave up 4 bases and J gave up 11 bases; unmatched junction bases: 10.

The rearrangement joins TRBV27 to TRBJ2-5; D ambiguous. The J call is in doubt because the DNA end fits TRBJ2-1 better. CDR1 is MNHEY and CDR2 is SMNVEV in the germline V gene (reference sequence). CDR3 length: 16 residues. The DNA of the CDR3 is TGTGCCAGCAGCCCTAACTTTCCTTCAATCCACAATGAGCAGTTCTTC. Residues: CASSPNFPSIHNEQFF.

The CDR3 sequence is CASSLGDNEQYF. The CDR3 DNA sequence: TGTGCCAGCAGCTTAGGGGACAATGAGCAGTACTTC. The gene calls are TRBV7-3 and TRBJ2-5; tentative D call: TRBD1 (6 bases). In germline, CDR1 is SGHTA, CDR2 FQGTGA. CDR3 size: 12 residues. V lost 2 bases and J 11 bases, leaving 12 bases between the germline ends. The variable domain in full, completed from reference TRBV7-3 and TRBJ2-5, reads GAGVSQTPSNKVTEKGKYVELRCDPISGHTALYWYRQSLGQGPEFLIYFQGTGAADDSGLPNDRFFAVRPEGSVSTLKIQRTERGDSAVYLCASSLGDNEQYFGPGTRLLVL.

This clonotype was picked up many times. A read error may explain this, as a much larger clone is one base away. This sequence joins TRBV7-9 and TRBJ2-3; D may be TRBD1 (6 bases). Germline V gene lookup returns CDR1 SEHNR and CDR2 FQNEAQ (reference sequence). The ends were cut back, 5 bases at V and 14 bases at J, with 26 bases in the middle. The CDR3 is 15 residues long. The CDR3: CASSLIDRHSGELYF. DNA for the CDR3: TGTGCCAGCAGCCTCATCGACAGGCACTCCGGGGAGCTGTATTTT. Variable domain in full (rest from reference TRBV7-9 and TRBJ2-3): DTGVSQNPRHKITKRGQNVTFRCDPISEHNRLYWYRQTLGQGPEFLTYFQNEAQLEKSRLLSDRFSAERPKGSFSTLEIQRTEQGDSAMYLCASSLIDRHSGELYFGPGTRLTVL.

The table lists this clonotype with a count of one. The V and J genes are TRBV6-2 or TRBV6-3 and TRBJ2-5; 9 nucleotides match TRBD1. This CDR3 is 15 amino acids long. CDR1 is MNHEY, CDR2 SVGEGT, per germline. V shed 4 bases, J shed 5 bases, and the junction held 8 bases outside the gene matches. The CDR3 nucleotides read TGTGCCAGCAGTTTGGGTGGGACAGGGTTGGAGACCCAGTACTTC. It specifies CASSLGGTGLETQYF.

This clonotype was picked up a small number of times. Since the CDR3 does not end with the conserved phenylalanine or tryptophan, this likely comes from a read error. No DNA is shown, since the ends of the CDR3 on it are uncertain; the CDR3 is the one TCRdb lists. The chain joins TRBV12-3 or TRBV12-4 to TRBJ2-1. The length of the CDR3 is 14 amino acids, counting both ends. CDR3 loop: CASSLRFGGYTFGS.

This clonotype was counted ten times or more. This chain uses TRBV19 with TRBJ1-5; D uncertain. Germline CDR1 LNHDA, CDR2 SQIVND (reference sequence). This CDR3 has 13 amino acids. V was shortened by 0 bases and J by 6 bases, with 6 bases between the two germline ends. CDR3 protein: CASSIDQIQPQHF. CDR3 sequence (DNA): TGTGCCAGTAGTATAGATCAAATTCAGCCCCAGCATTTT.

This clonotype was counted once. The genes are TRBV6-6 and TRBJ2-5, with D possibly called TRBD1 or TRBD2 (5 bases each). The tail of the sequence fits TRBJ2-3 better, so the J call may be wrong. Germline assignment: CDR1 MNHNY and CDR2 SVGAGI (reference sequence). The CDR3 length is 15 residues. Written as DNA, the CDR3 is TGTGCCAGCAGTTACTCAAGTCGGGACCTAGATACGCAGTATTTT. This encodes CASSYSSRDLDTQYF.

This clonotype was seen a handful of times. A much larger clone differs by one base, so this may be a read error. The rearrangement links TRBV5-4 to TRBJ2-4, with D unclear. This CDR3 is built from 12 residues. Trimming removed 1 base from V and 13 bases from J, with 12 bases in between. The V gene's germline CDR1 is SGHNT and CDR2 YYREEE (reference sequence). CDR3 coding DNA: TGTGCCAGCAGCTTGTTGCACAATGAGCAGTACTTC. It translates to CASSLLHNEQYF.

The chain links TRBV6-8 to TRBJ2-5; D possibly matches TRBD1 or TRBD2 (5 bases each). V dropped 2 bases and J dropped 4 bases, with 14 bases sitting between them. The length of the CDR3 is 15 residues. Germline V gene lookup returns CDR1 MNHGY and CDR2 SAAAGT. The CDR3 region has the DNA TGTGCCAGCAGTTACAGGGGCTCTGGGGGAGAGACCCAGTACTTC. Translation: CASSYRGSGGETQYF.